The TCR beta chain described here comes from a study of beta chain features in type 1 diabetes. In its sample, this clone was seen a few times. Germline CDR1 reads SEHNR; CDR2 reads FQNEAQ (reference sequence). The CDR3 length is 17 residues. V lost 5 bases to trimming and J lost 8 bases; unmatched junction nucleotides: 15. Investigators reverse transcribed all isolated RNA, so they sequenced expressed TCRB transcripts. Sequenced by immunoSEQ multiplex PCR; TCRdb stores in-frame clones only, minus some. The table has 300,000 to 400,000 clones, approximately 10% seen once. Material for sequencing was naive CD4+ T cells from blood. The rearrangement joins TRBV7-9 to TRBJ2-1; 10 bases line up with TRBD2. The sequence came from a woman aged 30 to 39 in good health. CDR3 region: CASSTRVSSGSGYEQFF. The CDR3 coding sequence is TGTGCCAGCAGCACCCGAGTGTCTAGCGGGAGTGGCTATGAGCAGTTCTTC.